This TCR beta chain was identified during a study of blood T cell repertoires in COVID-19. About the research overall: COVID-19 samples collected from the United States, Italy and Spain covered acute and convalescent phases.

Germline values: CDR1 LNHDA, CDR2 SQIVND (reference sequence). The length of the CDR3 is 14 residues. J was trimmed by 5 bases and V by 9 bases; bases with no gene match: 8. In the original processing: Reference gene primer amplification in the assay estimated nucleated cell counts. The protocol was immunoSEQ multiplex PCR, while the TCRdb copy is restricted to in-frame clones and leaves out a portion. V and J calls plus clone size are reproduced from that table; the DNA served to infer D and trimming. The sample lists some 240,000 clones; 65% to 85% were seen once. The sample taken for sequencing was peripheral blood. This rearrangement joins TRBV19 to TRBJ1-1; 11 bases map to TRBD1. The sequence derives from a human donor in a cohort sampled during active COVID-19. The CDR3, as DNA: TGTGCCAGCCGGACAGGGGGCGCTGTTACTGAAGCTTTCTTT. Translation gives CASRTGGAVTEAFF. The variable domain in full, with the rest retrieved from reference TRBV19 and TRBJ1-1, is DGGITQSPKYLFRKEGQNVTLSCEQNLNHDAMYWYRQDPGQGLRLIYYSQIVNDFQKGDIAEGYSVSREKKESFPLTVTSAQKNPTAFYLCASRTGGAVTEAFFGQGTRLTVV.